The 23 T cell receptor beta chains in this list originate from one sample, sequenced in a study of radiotherapy plus CTLA-4 blockade in lung cancer. Produced via immunoSEQ multiplex PCR; TCRdb's table is partial and in-frame only. The data show approximately 80,000 clones, 70% to 80% seen once. This material consisted of peripheral blood, taken from a patient treated with radiotherapy plus ipilimumab. The receptors come from a human donor with non-small cell lung cancer whose response to radiotherapy plus ipilimumab could not be evaluated.

The genes are TRBV18 and TRBJ2-5, with a tentative D call TRBD2 (6 bases). This CDR3 comprises 14 residues. Trimming shortened V by 4 bases and J by 2 bases, and 11 bases separated the two germline ends. CDR1 is KGHSH, CDR2 LQKENI, per germline. CDR3 residues: CASSLGGSQETQYF. DNA of the CDR3: TGTGCCAGCTCACTCGGAGGGAGTCAAGAGACCCAGTACTTC.

Of note for this clone: Relative to the germline gene, one junction end is altered; a read error may explain this. The chain uses TRBV5-3 and TRBJ1-5; TRBD1 might be the D (5 bases). TRBV5-3 is an open reading frame, and its role is uncertain. The CDR3 covers 15 residues. CDR3 sequence (DNA): TGTGCCAGCAGCTTGGCCGGGGGGTACAATCAGCCCCAGCATTTT. It codes for CASSLAGGYNQPQHF.

This clone was detected only a few times. This rearrangement joins TRBV5-1 to TRBJ2-1; 11 bases agree with TRBD2. This CDR3 spans 15 amino acids. Germline trimming cut 0 bases from V and 8 bases from J; bases unmatched to any gene: 4. Germline CDR1 is SGHRS and CDR2 is YFSETQ. CDR3 DNA sequence: TGCGCCAGCAGCTTGGAGACTAGCGGGGAGGATGAGCAGTTCTTC. Protein product: CASSLETSGEDEQFF.

This chain joins TRBV18 and TRBJ1-1; tentatively, D is TRBD1 (5 bases). CDR1 KGHSH and CDR2 LQKENI come from the germline V gene. The CDR3 contains 14 residues. Trimming pared 2 bases from V and 5 bases from J, leaving 12 bases between. CDR3 in DNA: TGTGCCAGCTCACCATGGGAGGGGAGAACTGAAGCTTTCTTT. Translating gives CASSPWEGRTEAFF.

The V and J genes are TRBV11-2 and TRBJ2-3; 9 nucleotides agree with TRBD2. The CDR3 has 17 amino acids. Germline trimming cut 5 bases from V and 0 bases from J; bases unmatched to any gene: 9. Germline CDR1 reads SGHAT; CDR2 reads FQNNGV. The CDR3 region is CASSPNLAGLSTDTQYF. In nucleotides, the CDR3 is TGTGCCAGCAGCCCAAATCTAGCGGGGCTAAGCACAGATACGCAGTATTTT.

This chain links TRBV5-4 with TRBJ2-1, with 7 bases matching TRBD2. After removal of 0 bases from V and 0 bases from J, the junction contained 15 bases not matched to a gene. Germline V CDR1 and CDR2: SGHNT, YYREEE (reference sequence). This CDR3 region has 20 residues. CDR3 in DNA: TGTGCCAGCAGCTTGGCCATCGGGCTAGCGGAGGCCCTCTCCTACAATGAGCAGTTCTTC. It translates to CASSLAIGLAEALSYNEQFF.

The chain uses TRBV11-2 and TRBJ2-6; a possible D gene is TRBD2 (6 bases). Germline CDR1 and CDR2: SGHAT and FQNNGV. The CDR3 loop spans 19 amino acids. Trimming left V 2 bases short and J 0 bases short, with 17 bases between. The CDR3 protein is CASSLIGGRARSGANVLTF. DNA of the CDR3: TGTGCCAGCAGCTTAATCGGAGGGCGGGCCCGCTCTGGGGCCAACGTCCTGACTTTC.

This clone appeared a single time. The chain uses TRBV7-3 and TRBJ1-2; D is undetermined. V was clipped by 2 bases and J by 8 bases, with 15 bases between them. CDR1 and CDR2 from the germline V gene are SGHTA and FQGTGA. The CDR3 is made up of 14 amino acids. CDR3 protein: CASSLAAGSGGYTF. DNA for the CDR3: TGTGCCAGCAGCTTAGCGGCAGGCTCGGGGGGCTACACCTTC.

This chain uses TRBV19 with TRBJ1-5; D remains ambiguous. Germline V CDR1 and CDR2: LNHDA, SQIVND (reference sequence). Trimming pared 7 bases from V and 8 bases from J, leaving 18 bases between. The CDR3 extends over 14 amino acids. CDR3 sequence (DNA): TGTGCCAGTAACGTGAGGGAGGTAAGGGAGCCCCAGCATTTT. Its protein product is CASNVREVREPQHF.

The chain joins TRBV7-9 to TRBJ1-2, with D tentatively TRBD1 (5 bases). V lost 1 base and J lost 2, with 5 bases in between. CDR1 SEHNR and CDR2 FQNEAQ come from the germline V gene (reference sequence). The CDR3 covers 13 residues. CDR3: CASSLGQNYGYTF. The CDR3 region has the DNA TGTGCCAGCAGCTTAGGACAGAACTATGGCTACACCTTC.

This clone was seen just once. This chain joins TRBV7-2 and TRBJ2-5, with 10 positions matching TRBD2. The germline CDR1 and CDR2 sequences are SGHTA and FQGNSA. Unmatched junction bases numbered 7, after V lost 5 bases and J lost 1 base. This CDR3 is 16 amino acids long. Here the CDR3 DNA reads TGTGCCAGCAGCCCCCCTAGCGGGGGAAGCCAAGAGACCCAGTACTTC. The encoded protein is CASSPPSGGSQETQYF.

This chain links TRBV2 with TRBJ1-5; D is uncertain. V was pared by 3 bases and J by 3 bases, with 6 bases between. In germline, CDR1 is SNHLY, CDR2 FYNNEI. The CDR3 is 13 residues long. As DNA, the CDR3 is TGTGCCAGCAGTGAGGGCAACAATCAGCCCCAGCATTTT. It codes for CASSEGNNQPQHF.

The chain is built from TRBV11-3 and TRBJ2-6; 8 bases agree with TRBD1. The CDR3 consists of 15 residues. With V trimmed by 4 bases and J by 2 bases, 1 base remained unmatched. Germline CDR1 SGHNT, CDR2 YENEEA. The CDR3 spells CASSSQGAGANVLTF. In DNA, the CDR3 is TGTGCCAGCAGCTCACAGGGGGCTGGGGCCAACGTCCTGACTTTC.

The chain has TRBV6-1 and TRBJ1-6; the D gene is possibly TRBD1 (6 bases). The CDR3 runs 14 residues. Trimming left V 7 bases short and J 7 bases short, with 14 bases between. CDR1 and CDR2 from the germline V gene are MNHNS and SASEGT. The CDR3 loop reads CASIPRGRNSPLHF. CDR3 coding DNA: TGTGCCAGCATCCCCAGGGGCCGAAATTCACCCCTCCACTTT.

The chain is built from TRBV5-6 and TRBJ1-2; D is uncertain. CDR1 and CDR2 (germline): SGHDT, YYEEEE. The CDR3 loop spans 15 amino acids. Trimming stripped 2 bases from V and 0 bases from J, with 11 bases between. CDR3 in amino acids: CASSLTSASNYGYTF. The CDR3 region has the DNA TGTGCCAGCAGCTTAACGTCCGCGTCTAACTATGGCTACACCTTC. The full variable domain, in which reference TRBV5-6 and TRBJ1-2 provide the parts outside the CDR3, is DAGVTQSPTHLIKTRGQQVTLRCSPKSGHDTVSWYQQALGQGPQFIFQYYEEEERQRGNFPDRFSGHQFPNYSSELNVNALLLGDSALYLCASSLTSASNYGYTFGSGTRLTVV.

With respect to this clone: The same CDR3 can be traced to other DNA sequences in this sample. The chain uses TRBV6-5 and TRBJ2-3; 8 bases align to TRBD2. The CDR3 sequence is 15 residues long. The germline V gene encodes CDR1 MNHEY and CDR2 SVGAGI. The V segment lost 0 bases and the J segment 6 bases; nucleotides outside the gene matches: 5. CDR3 region: CASSYSAGGGDTQYF. CDR3 sequence (DNA): TGTGCCAGCAGTTACTCGGCCGGGGGGGGTGATACGCAGTATTTT.

The chain carries TRBV7-9 and TRBJ2-3; TRBD1 matches at 7 bases. V was clipped by 5 bases and J by 1 base; unmatched bases: 9. The germline V gene has CDR1 SEHNR and CDR2 FQNEAQ (reference sequence). This CDR3 has 16 residues. CDR3 protein: CASSTSTGTGTDTQYF. The CDR3 bases are TGTGCCAGCAGCACATCTACCGGGACAGGCACAGATACGCAGTATTTT. Filled out from reference TRBV7-9 and TRBJ2-3, the complete variable domain reads DTGVSQNPRHKITKRGQNVTFRCDPISEHNRLYWYRQTLGQGPEFLTYFQNEAQLEKSRLLSDRFSAERPKGSFSTLEIQRTEQGDSAMYLCASSTSTGTGTDTQYFGPGTRLTVL.

This clone has a handful of counts. This rearrangement joins TRBV6-5 to TRBJ2-5; TRBD2 matches at 8 bases. The V segment lost 0 bases and the J segment 2 bases; nucleotides outside the gene matches: 5. This CDR3 spans 16 amino acids. From germline, CDR1 is MNHEY and CDR2 SVGAGI. CDR3 protein: CASSYSAGGGQETQYF. The CDR3 region has the DNA TGTGCCAGCAGTTACTCTGCCGGGGGGGGTCAAGAGACCCAGTACTTC.

In its sample, this clone was seen a few times. The chain carries TRBV30 and TRBJ2-7, with TRBD2 matching 8 bases. CDR3 size: 15 residues. Per the germline V gene, CDR1 is GTSNPN and CDR2 is SVGIG (reference sequence). The J segment lost 2 bases and the V segment lost 5 bases, leaving 11 bases of the junction unmatched. The CDR3 DNA follows: TGTGCCTGGGGGTCACTAGCGGCCTTTCCCTACGAGCAGTACTTC. It yields the protein CAWGSLAAFPYEQYF. The whole variable domain, remainder taken from reference TRBV30 and TRBJ2-7, is SQTIHQWPATLVQPVGSPLSLECTVEGTSNPNLYWYRQAAGRGLQLLFYSVGIGQISSEVPQNLSASRPQDRQFILSSKKLLLSDSGFYLCAWGSLAAFPYEQYFGPGTRLTVT.

This clone was counted a few times. The chain employs TRBV19 and TRBJ1-5; 11 nucleotides agree with TRBD1. This CDR3 region has 18 residues. CDR1 is LNHDA and CDR2 is SQIVND in the germline V gene (reference sequence). V dropped 7 bases and J dropped 0; count of bases not matched to a gene: 11. CDR3: CASTIGGQGAYSNQPQHF. The CDR3 coding sequence is TGTGCCAGTACCATCGGAGGACAGGGGGCGTATAGCAATCAGCCCCAGCATTTT.

V and J are TRBV27 and TRBJ2-3; tentatively, D is TRBD2 (6 bases). Trimming removed 10 bases at V and 0 bases at J, with 23 bases between. Germline V gene sequence: CDR1 MNHEY, CDR2 SMNVEV (reference sequence). The CDR3 covers 17 residues. DNA of the CDR3: TGTGCCACCGGGGAAGGGTGGAGGGCCGGTAGCACAGATACGCAGTATTTT. As protein: CATGEGWRAGSTDTQYF.

This clone is a singleton in its sample. J is TRBJ2-2 and V is TRBV7-2, with 7 nucleotides matching TRBD2. CDR1 SGHTA and CDR2 FQGNSA come from the germline V gene. The CDR3 is 16 amino acids. V lost 3 bases to trimming and J lost 2 bases; unmatched junction nucleotides: 6. The CDR3 sequence: CASSLLTSSNTGELFF. The DNA for the CDR3 is TGTGCCAGCAGCTTGTTGACTAGCAGCAACACCGGGGAGCTGTTTTTT.

The chain uses TRBV7-2 and TRBJ1-6, with 7 bases identical to TRBD1. The CDR3 spans 15 residues. J gave up 6 bases and V 3 bases, and 5 bases lay outside the gene matches. The V gene's germline CDR1 is SGHTA and CDR2 FQGNSA. The CDR3 DNA is TGTGCCAGCAGCTTTCAGGGACAGATTAATTCACCCCTCCACTTT. As protein: CASSFQGQINSPLHF.